This entry lists 31 T cell receptor beta chains sequenced from one sample in a study of cytomegalovirus exposure and HLA in healthy donors. The primer mix had 60 Vbeta and 13 Jbeta primers. Only in-frame clones appear in the TCRdb table, and some are missing; sequencing was by immunoSEQ multiplex PCR. The data contain 150,000 or so clones, just under 75% of them singletons. Input material: PBMCs. The receptors originated from a woman under 30 in good health and CMV-seronegative.

The rearrangement links TRBV7-9 to TRBJ1-2, with D possibly matching TRBD1 (5 bases). The CDR3 contains 14 residues. CDR1 is SEHNR, CDR2 FQNEAQ, per germline (reference sequence). Trimming pared 4 bases from V and 2 bases from J, leaving 11 bases between. Written as DNA, the CDR3 is TGTGCCAGCAGCTCCGGGACTTTCAACTATGGCTACACCTTC. Its protein product is CASSSGTFNYGYTF.

This clone has more than one count but fewer than ten. V and J are TRBV4-3 and TRBJ2-3; 9 nucleotides match TRBD2. The CDR3 spans 15 residues. CDR1 LGHNA and CDR2 YSLEER come from the germline V gene. Trimming at V came to 4 bases and at J to 4 bases, leaving 6 bases not matched to a gene. CDR3 sequence reads: CASSPLAGGADTQYF. CDR3 DNA sequence: TGCGCCAGCAGCCCCCTGGCGGGAGGGGCAGATACGCAGTATTTT.

V is TRBV29-1 and J is TRBJ1-1; the D is unclear. Trimming cost V 1 base and J 0 bases, with 6 bases left between them. Germline lookup yields CDR1 SQVTM and CDR2 ANQGSEA. The CDR3 totals 13 residues. This chain's CDR3 is CSVEGAVNTEAFF. The DNA for the CDR3 is TGCAGCGTTGAAGGGGCAGTGAACACTGAAGCTTTCTTT.

In this sample, this clone turned up a few times. The rearrangement uses TRBV7-2 and TRBJ1-1, with a possible D match to TRBD1 (5 bases). With 3 bases removed from V and 0 bases from J, the gap between germline ends came to 11 bases. From germline, CDR1 is SGHTA and CDR2 FQGNSA. This CDR3 is built from 15 residues. The CDR3 protein is CASSFQTVLNTEAFF. Written as DNA, the CDR3 is TGTGCCAGCAGCTTTCAGACAGTTCTGAACACTGAAGCTTTCTTT.

For the CDR3, the DNA is TGTGCCAGCAGCAGGGACAGGGGACAAGGATACGAGCAGTACTTC. Protein: CASSRDRGQGYEQYF. V usage is TRBV6-5 and J usage is TRBJ2-7, with 10 bases aligning to TRBD1. The ends lost 6 bases at V and 4 bases at J; junction bases unmatched: 9. Germline V CDR1 and CDR2: MNHEY, SVGAGI. This CDR3 is 15 amino acids long.

The J gene is TRBJ2-2, the V gene TRBV10-2, with D perhaps TRBD2 (5 bases). V lost 4 bases to trimming and J lost 8 bases, with 5 bases between them. The CDR3 is 11 residues long. Per the germline V gene, CDR1 is WSHSY and CDR2 is SAAADI. As DNA, the CDR3 is TGCGCCAGCAGTGGAGGGGGGGAGCTGTTTTTT. It is translated as CASSGGGELFF.

V and J are TRBV6-6 and TRBJ2-6, with D maybe TRBD1 (6 bases). Trimming left V 4 bases short and J 1 base short, with 8 bases between. Germline CDR1 and CDR2: MNHNY and SVGAGI (reference sequence). This CDR3 is built from 15 residues. CDR3 nucleotide sequence: TGTGCCAGCAGTTCCCAGGGGTCTGGGGCCAACGTCCTGACTTTC. Its translation is CASSSQGSGANVLTF.

Worth noting for this clone: An end of the junction does not agree with germline; a read error may underlie this. The chain links TRBV7-9 to TRBJ2-4; D gene uncertain. Germline V gene lookup returns CDR1 SEHNR and CDR2 FQNEAQ (reference sequence). The CDR3 contains 15 residues. CDR3 loop: CASSRVANNPNSQYF. The CDR3 nucleotides are TGTGCCAGCAGCCGAGTTGCCAACAATCCAAACAGTCAGTACTTC.

The chain uses TRBV28 and TRBJ1-5; the D is unclear. Trimming left V 7 bases short and J 1 base short, with 14 bases between. CDR3 size: 15 residues. CDR1 and CDR2 (germline): MDHEN, SYDVKM. Here the CDR3 reads CASIGGQRSNQPQHF. The CDR3 DNA reads TGTGCCAGCATCGGCGGGCAGAGAAGCAATCAGCCCCAGCATTTT.

The V and J genes are TRBV19 and TRBJ1-1; D not certain. Germline CDR1 reads LNHDA; CDR2 reads SQIVND (reference sequence). The CDR3 sequence is 13 residues long. Trimming took 2 bases from V and 1 from J, leaving 5 bases between them. The CDR3 loop is CASSINRNTEAFF. DNA for the CDR3: TGTGCCAGTAGTATAAACAGGAACACTGAAGCTTTCTTT.

This chain uses TRBV4-1 with TRBJ2-7; D may match TRBD1 or TRBD2 (5 bases each). The germline gives CDR1 MGHRA, CDR2 YSYEKL. The germline V and J ends were trimmed by 6 bases and 3 bases, with 15 bases remaining between them. The CDR3 totals 14 residues. The DNA for the CDR3 is TGCGCCAGCAGGGTCTTCCCTGGGGGCTACGAGCAGTACGTC. The encoded protein is CASRVFPGGYEQYV.

CDR3 in amino acids: CASSQGGLAGGYTF. The CDR3 region has the DNA TGCGCCAGCAGCCAAGGGGGCTTAGCGGGGGGCTACACCTTC. The V call is TRBV4-3, the J call TRBJ1-2, with D possibly being TRBD1 (5 bases). V lost 1 base, J lost 8 bases, and 14 bases lay in between. The germline V gene encodes CDR1 LGHNA and CDR2 YSLEER. The CDR3 runs to 14 residues.

This chain connects TRBV7-2 to TRBJ2-7, with 7 bases aligning to TRBD2. The ends lost 1 base at V and 2 bases at J; junction bases unmatched: 8. The CDR3 extends over 16 amino acids. Germline assignment: CDR1 SGHTA and CDR2 FQGNSA. The CDR3, as DNA: TGTGCCAGCAGCTTAGACGGGGGGAACCGCGCCTACGAGCAGTACGTC. This translates into CASSLDGGNRAYEQYV.

V gene TRBV12-5 combines with J gene TRBJ1-1; weak D call: TRBD1 (5 bases). The CDR3 sequence is 17 residues long. Germline V gene sequence: CDR1 LGHNT, CDR2 FRNRAP. The germline V and J ends were trimmed by 4 bases and 1 base, with 19 bases remaining between them. Here the CDR3 reads CASGSASLGVPNTEAFF. CDR3 nucleotides: TGTGCTAGTGGTTCGGCGTCCCTAGGGGTCCCGAACACTGAAGCTTTCTTT.

The chain couples TRBV5-6 to TRBJ1-1; a weak D match, TRBD1 (5 bases). V shed 6 bases and J shed 0 bases, with 15 bases lying between them. Germline V gene lookup returns CDR1 SGHDT and CDR2 YYEEEE. The CDR3 is 15 residues long. CDR3 in amino acids: CASTEMAGLNTEAFF. The CDR3 nucleotides read TGTGCCAGCACCGAAATGGCAGGGTTGAACACTGAAGCTTTCTTT.

CDR3 region: CASRLRGRGSYNSPLHF. DNA of the CDR3: TGTGCCAGCAGGCTCAGGGGGCGAGGCTCCTATAATTCACCCCTCCACTTT. V gene TRBV28 combines with J gene TRBJ1-6; 8 nucleotides line up with TRBD1. From germline, CDR1 is MDHEN and CDR2 SYDVKM. V shed 6 bases and J 0 bases; nucleotides not matched to a gene: 7. This CDR3 is built from 17 residues.

This chain links TRBV9 with TRBJ2-2; TRBD1 matches at 9 bases. Germline V CDR1 and CDR2: SGDLS, YYNGEE. This CDR3 has 16 residues. The V gene end was trimmed by 4 bases and the J gene end by 1 base; junction bases not matched to a gene: 5. The chain's CDR3 is CASSTSGQGNTGELFF. In DNA form, the CDR3 reads TGTGCCAGCAGCACCTCGGGACAGGGGAACACCGGGGAGCTGTTTTTT.

This chain connects TRBV11-2 to TRBJ2-2; no clear D. In germline, CDR1 is SGHAT, CDR2 FQNNGV. Trimming pared 0 bases from V and 5 bases from J, leaving 4 bases between. This CDR3 comprises 13 residues. CDR3 bases: TGTGCCAGCAGCTTAGACAGGACCGGGGAGCTGTTTTTT. Amino acid sequence: CASSLDRTGELFF.

In DNA, the CDR3 is TGTGCCAGCAGCTTGGGGGCCGGACTAGGGGGCACAGATACGCAGTATTTT. It specifies CASSLGAGLGGTDTQYF. The chain uses TRBV5-4 and TRBJ2-3; 7 bases are shared with TRBD2. The J segment lost 1 base and the V segment lost 0 bases, leaving 8 bases of the junction unmatched. This CDR3 spans 17 amino acids. Germline CDR1 is SGHNT and CDR2 is YYREEE (reference sequence).

The chain couples TRBV15 to TRBJ2-1; 8 bases map to TRBD2. The CDR3 length is 16 residues. Trimming removed 5 bases from V and 4 bases from J; junction bases left unmatched: 10. Germline-derived CDR1 and CDR2 are LNHNV and YYDKDF (reference sequence). CDR3 region: CATSQVGAGEYNEQFF. CDR3 nucleotide sequence: TGTGCCACCAGCCAAGTCGGAGCGGGAGAGTACAATGAGCAGTTCTTC.

The chain combines TRBV25-1 with TRBJ2-2; D is unclear. V was cut by 7 bases and J by 7 bases, with 7 bases left in between. This CDR3 region has 11 residues. In germline, CDR1 is MGHDK, CDR2 SYGVNS. The CDR3 spells CASTEVGELFF. The CDR3 DNA is TGTGCCAGCACAGAGGTCGGGGAGCTGTTTTTT.

This sequence joins TRBV5-4 and TRBJ2-3, with 7 bases fitting TRBD1. CDR3 length: 15 residues. CDR1 and CDR2 (germline): SGHNT, YYREEE (reference sequence). Trimming removed 0 bases from V and 4 bases from J; junction bases left unmatched: 5. The chain's CDR3 is CASSLATGAPDTQYF. The CDR3 DNA sequence: TGTGCCAGCAGCTTGGCTACAGGGGCCCCAGATACGCAGTATTTT.

The rearrangement uses TRBV11-2 and TRBJ2-7; 8 nucleotides agree with TRBD1. The CDR3 extends over 14 amino acids. Trimming removed 5 bases from V and 2 bases from J; junction bases left unmatched: 5. The germline gives CDR1 SGHAT, CDR2 FQNNGV. In nucleotides, the CDR3 is TGTGCCAGCAGCCAGGGACAGGTCCCCTACGAGCAGTACTTC. Protein product: CASSQGQVPYEQYF.

Only one count was recorded for this clone. This sequence joins TRBV2 and TRBJ1-6; D possibly corresponds to TRBD1 (6 bases). V was clipped by 2 bases and J by 9 bases, with 14 bases between them. The CDR3 is 15 amino acids. Germline CDR1 SNHLY, CDR2 FYNNEI. CDR3 residues: CASSESDRLSSPLHF. The CDR3 DNA reads as TGTGCCAGCAGTGAAAGCGACAGGTTATCTTCACCCCTCCACTTT.

The chain is built from TRBV27 and TRBJ1-1; D perhaps matches TRBD1 (5 bases). The CDR3 is made up of 16 amino acids. V dropped 1 base and J dropped 0 bases, with 12 bases sitting between them. Germline CDR1 MNHEY, CDR2 SMNVEV (reference sequence). CDR3 DNA sequence: TGTGCCAGCAGTTTATTACGGGGGACGATGAACACTGAAGCTTTCTTT. This gives the protein CASSLLRGTMNTEAFF.

The V and J genes are TRBV28 and TRBJ1-1; TRBD1 is a possible D gene (6 bases). V shed 5 bases and J shed 3 bases, with 13 bases lying between them. Germline loops: CDR1 MDHEN, CDR2 SYDVKM. CDR3 length: 14 residues. The CDR3 loop is CASSLPRGDTEAFF. The CDR3 nucleotides read TGTGCCAGCAGTCTCCCCAGGGGCGACACTGAAGCTTTCTTT.

The chain uses TRBV9 and TRBJ2-1, with TRBD2 matching 9 bases. Per germline, CDR1 SGDLS and CDR2 YYNGEE. CDR3 length: 15 amino acids. With 0 bases clipped from V and 3 bases from J, the junction kept 1 base outside the gene matches. CDR3 nucleotides: TGTGCCAGCAGCGTAGGGACTAGCGACTACAATGAGCAGTTCTTC. Translation gives CASSVGTSDYNEQFF.

V and J are TRBV30 and TRBJ2-6, with 9 bases fitting TRBD2. From germline, CDR1 is GTSNPN and CDR2 SVGIG (reference sequence). Unmatched junction bases numbered 13, after V lost 3 bases and J lost 1 base. This CDR3 comprises 19 residues. CDR3 sequence (DNA): TGTGCCTGGAGGAGACAACTAGCGGGTGCCCGGTCTGGGGCCAACGTCCTGACTTTC. This sequence encodes CAWRRQLAGARSGANVLTF.

This clone was found a few times. V usage is TRBV10-3 and J usage is TRBJ2-7, with 9 bases that match TRBD2. CDR1 and CDR2 from the germline V gene are ENHRY and SYGVKD. The length of the CDR3 is 23 residues. V lost 4 bases and J lost 9; bases outside the gene matches: 37. In DNA form, the CDR3 reads TGTGCCATCAGTGCGGCCCGGACTAGCGACACATACCCCGCGAGGGACAGAAGGGGATCGCAGTACTTC. Translation gives CAISAARTSDTYPARDRRGSQYF.

The V and J genes are TRBV19 and TRBJ2-3; D unresolved. The CDR3 spans 13 residues. V was trimmed by 7 bases and J by 0 bases, leaving 8 bases between them. Germline V gene data show CDR1 as LNHDA and CDR2 as SQIVND (reference sequence). The DNA for the CDR3 is TGTGCCAGTATGGGCAGGAGCACAGATACGCAGTATTTT. Protein product: CASMGRSTDTQYF. Full variable domain (remainder filled in from reference TRBV19 and TRBJ2-3): DGGITQSPKYLFRKEGQNVTLSCEQNLNHDAMYWYRQDPGQGLRLIYYSQIVNDFQKGDIAEGYSVSREKKESFPLTVTSAQKNPTAFYLCASMGRSTDTQYFGPGTRLTVL.

This chain links TRBV28 with TRBJ1-1; D possibly corresponds to TRBD1 (6 bases). Germline V gives CDR1 MDHEN, CDR2 SYDVKM. Deletions cut 6 bases from V and 4 bases from J, with 12 bases between. This CDR3 region has 13 residues. CDR3 sequence: CASRETGFTEAFF. The CDR3 DNA sequence: TGTGCCAGCAGGGAAACAGGGTTCACTGAAGCTTTCTTT. The variable domain in full, with the rest retrieved from reference TRBV28 and TRBJ1-1, is DVKVTQSSRYLVKRTGEKVFLECVQDMDHENMFWYRQDPGLGLRLIYFSYDVKMKEKGDIPEGYSVSREKKERFSLILESASTNQTSMYLCASRETGFTEAFFGQGTRLTVV.